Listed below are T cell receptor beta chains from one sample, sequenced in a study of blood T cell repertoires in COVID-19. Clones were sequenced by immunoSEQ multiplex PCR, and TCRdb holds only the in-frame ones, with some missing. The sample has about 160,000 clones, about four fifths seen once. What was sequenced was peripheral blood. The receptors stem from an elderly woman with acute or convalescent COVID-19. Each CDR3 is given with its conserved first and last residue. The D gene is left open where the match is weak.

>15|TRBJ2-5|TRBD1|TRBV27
CASSPGRGCVETQYF
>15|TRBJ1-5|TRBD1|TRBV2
CASRGTVNSNQPQHF
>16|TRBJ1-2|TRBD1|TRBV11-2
CASSLARRDRVRGYTF
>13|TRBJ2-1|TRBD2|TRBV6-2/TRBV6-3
CASSQSTSGEQFF
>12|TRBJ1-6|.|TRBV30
CAWSESGPPLHF
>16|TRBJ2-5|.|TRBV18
CASSPYPPSRQETQYF
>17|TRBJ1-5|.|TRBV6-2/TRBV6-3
CASSYPQEGSSSQPQHF
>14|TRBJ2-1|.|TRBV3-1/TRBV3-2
CASSHRDFYNEQFF
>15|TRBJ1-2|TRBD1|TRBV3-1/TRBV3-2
CASSPSQGAAGGYTF
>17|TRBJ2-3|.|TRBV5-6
CASSFPLTPTSTDTQYF
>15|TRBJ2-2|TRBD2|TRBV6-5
CASSFGGEGTGELFF
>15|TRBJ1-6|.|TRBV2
CASSSWRGGNSPLHF
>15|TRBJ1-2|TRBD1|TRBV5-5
CASSVTGTGNYGYTF
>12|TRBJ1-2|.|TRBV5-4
CASSLDTYGYTF
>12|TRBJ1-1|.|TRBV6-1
CASSPPGTEAFF
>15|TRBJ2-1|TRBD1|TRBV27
CASSSTGASPNEQFF